This T cell receptor beta chain was obtained from a study of spatial heterogeneity in lung cancer. At the level of the study: Combinations of a unique TCR and a UMI were tallied in raw reads, and on average each appeared more than ten times.

V shed 5 bases and J shed 4 bases, with 8 bases lying between them. CDR3 length: 12 amino acids. As for time point: blood at routine non-recurrence follow-up after resection. The authors sequenced whole RNA from tumor, nontumor lung or frozen PBMC without sorting. This clonotype was counted at least ten times. From the 5' RACE reads, TCRdb called clonotypes with MiXCR, one entry per CDR3 protein. The sample includes over 45,000 distinct CDR3 sequences, about 11% of them seen just once. This specimen was PBMCs, taken at follow-up. This rearrangement joins TRBV12-3 or TRBV12-4 to TRBJ1-2; D might be TRBD1 (5 bases). This receptor was identified in a male donor with early-stage non-small cell lung cancer. This CDR3 reads CASSRTTYGYTF. The CDR3, as DNA: TGTGCCAGCAGTAGGACAACCTATGGCTACACCTTC.